The 11 T cell receptor beta chains below come from one sample, sequenced in a study of CD8 T cells in Susac syndrome. The RNA, roughly 0.5 to 1 ug, was put through reverse transcription using random hexamers. TCRdb re-called the immunoSEQ multiplex PCR reads through MiXCR, storing one row per CDR3 protein. The sample carries 120,000 or so distinct CDR3 sequences, 90% to 95% recorded once. The sequencing sample was made of CD4+ T cells from PBMCs. The source of these receptors is a human donor in good health.

The chain joins TRBV28 to TRBJ2-7; D might be TRBD1 (5 bases). Germline CDR1 reads MDHEN; CDR2 reads SYDVKM. The CDR3 runs to 12 residues. V was cut by 8 bases and J by 5 bases, with 13 bases left in between. The chain's CDR3 is CASSGSIHEQYF. CDR3 bases: TGTGCCAGCTCAGGGTCCATCCACGAGCAGTACTTC.

The V call is TRBV25-1, the J call TRBJ2-3, with D tentatively TRBD1 (6 bases). Trimming pared 4 bases from V and 5 bases from J, leaving 19 bases between. This CDR3 has 16 residues. Germline CDR1 is MGHDK and CDR2 is SYGVNS. For the CDR3, the DNA is TGTGCCAGCAGTGCTATATCCTTTGGGGGCCTAGATACGCAGTATTTT. Amino acids: CASSAISFGGLDTQYF.

The count of this clonotype is one. This chain joins TRBV7-2 and TRBJ2-7; tentatively, D is TRBD1 or TRBD2 (5 bases each). This CDR3 is built from 14 residues. The V end was cut by 5 bases, the J end by 3 bases, with 14 bases between. Per germline, CDR1 SGHTA and CDR2 FQGNSA. The CDR3 region is CASSPGTVGYEQYF. In DNA, the CDR3 is TGTGCCAGCAGCCCCGGGACGGTAGGCTACGAGCAGTACTTC.

This chain uses TRBV6-6 with TRBJ2-1; D unresolved. Trimming stripped 6 bases from V and 4 bases from J, with 10 bases between. The V gene's germline CDR1 is MNHNY and CDR2 SVGAGI (reference sequence). This CDR3 is built from 13 residues. CDR3 sequence reads: CASRIDVYNEQFF. CDR3 sequence (DNA): TGTGCCAGCAGAATCGATGTTTACAATGAGCAGTTCTTC.

This chain joins TRBV19 and TRBJ2-1; 8 nucleotides match TRBD2. Germline V gene sequence: CDR1 LNHDA, CDR2 SQIVND (reference sequence). This CDR3 has 15 amino acids. Unmatched junction bases numbered 14, after V lost 8 bases and J lost 8 bases. The CDR3 DNA sequence: TGTGCCAGTCTTCAGACCGGGACTAGTCTATATGAGCAGTTCTTC. This encodes CASLQTGTSLYEQFF.

The genes are TRBV5-1 and TRBJ2-2; TRBD1 matches 7 bases. Germline CDR1 and CDR2: SGHRS and YFSETQ. After removal of 4 bases from V and 4 bases from J, the junction contained 7 bases not matched to a gene. CDR3 size: 15 residues. The CDR3 DNA sequence: TGCGCCAGCAGCCACAGGGGTTCGGTCACCGGGGAGCTGTTTTTT. Translated, it gives CASSHRGSVTGELFF.

CDR3 region: CASSGGSSYEQYF. CDR3 in DNA: TGCGCCAGCAGTGGTGGCAGCTCCTACGAGCAGTACTTC. The V and J genes are TRBV5-1 and TRBJ2-7; D is ambiguous. Trimming pared 5 bases from V and 0 bases from J, leaving 9 bases between. The CDR3 extends over 13 amino acids. Per germline, CDR1 SGHRS and CDR2 YFSETQ.

This clonotype was observed a single time. This chain uses TRBV6-1 with TRBJ2-7; D is possibly TRBD1 (5 bases). CDR1 MNHNS and CDR2 SASEGT come from the germline V gene. This CDR3 contains 11 residues. The V and J ends lost 5 bases and 7 bases respectively, with 9 bases between them. CDR3 protein: CASSPQGEQYF. The CDR3 DNA follows: TGTGCCAGCAGTCCCCAGGGTGAGCAGTACTTC.

This rearrangement joins TRBV7-9 to TRBJ2-2, with 8 bases identical to TRBD2. The CDR3 length is 17 residues. With V trimmed by 1 base and J by 3 bases, 7 bases remained unmatched. Germline CDR1 reads SEHNR; CDR2 reads FQNEAQ (reference sequence). CDR3 nucleotides: TGTGCCAGCAGCTTAGTCGGCCTAGCGGGTTACACCGGGGAGCTGTTTTTT. Translating it yields CASSLVGLAGYTGELFF.

The V call is TRBV20-1, the J call TRBJ2-7; D possibly corresponds to TRBD1 (6 bases). Trimming left V 7 bases short and J 2 bases short, with 15 bases between. The germline V gene has CDR1 DFQATT and CDR2 SNEGSKA (reference sequence). The CDR3 is made up of 13 amino acids. The CDR3: CSVLEQGTYEQYF. The DNA for the CDR3 is TGCAGTGTCCTAGAGCAGGGGACCTACGAGCAGTACTTC.

The V call is TRBV9, the J call TRBJ2-1, with a weak D call TRBD1 (7 bases). This CDR3 comprises 17 residues. Trimming stripped 3 bases from V and 6 bases from J, with 22 bases between. Germline V lookup: CDR1 SGDLS, CDR2 YYNGEE. This CDR3 is CASSAPRQGGGSNEQFF. In nucleotides, the CDR3 is TGTGCCAGCAGCGCCCCCCGACAGGGTGGGGGGTCCAATGAGCAGTTCTTC. The full variable domain, completed using reference TRBV9 and TRBJ2-1, is DSGVTQTPKHLITATGQRVTLRCSPRSGDLSVYWYQQSLDQGLQFLIQYYNGEERAKGNILERFSAQQFPDLHSELNLSSLELGDSALYFCASSAPRQGGGSNEQFFGPGTRLTVL.